This TCR beta chain was sequenced for a study of T cell responses to AZD1222 COVID-19 vaccine. Repertoires were generated with immunoSEQ multiplex PCR, while TCRdb's copy carries only in-frame clones and drops some. The sample holds 100,000 to 150,000 clones; more than 75% are singletons and the top ten take more than 9%. Germline lookup yields CDR1 LNHNV and CDR2 YYDKDF (reference sequence). This CDR3 spans 19 amino acids. V was pared by 3 bases and J by 8 bases, with 29 bases between. V and J are TRBV15 and TRBJ2-1, with a weak D call TRBD2 (6 bases). The TCR comes from an adult in good health. Sequences were derived from peripheral blood, sampled on day 0 of AZD1222 vaccination. DNA for the CDR3: TGTGCCACCAGCAGCCCCCGGGGGAACCCCTCCCTTCCGAAGGATGAGCAGTTCTTC. It codes for CATSSPRGNPSLPKDEQFF. Together with reference TRBV15 and TRBJ2-1, the CDR3 gives the full variable domain: DAMVIQNPRYQVTQFGKPVTLSCSQTLNHNVMYWYQQKSSQAPKLLFHYYDKDFNNEADTPDNFQSRRPNTSFCFLDIRSPGLGDTAMYLCATSSPRGNPSLPKDEQFFGPGTRLTVL.